The next 8 T cell receptor beta chains were all read from a single sample in a study of blood T cell repertoires in COVID-19. Generated by immunoSEQ multiplex PCR, the TCRdb table keeps only in-frame clones and is missing some. The sample contains around 500,000 clones, over 75% of which appear only once. Sequencing input: PBMCs or T cells enriched from blood (not recorded which). The receptors originated from a woman in her thirties or forties who had recovered from COVID-19.

The CDR3 region is CASSLYGTDYGYTF. In DNA, the CDR3 is TGTGCCAGCAGCTTGTATGGGACAGACTATGGCTACACCTTC. The chain uses TRBV7-2 and TRBJ1-2; 7 positions agree with TRBD1. Germline V gene lookup returns CDR1 SGHTA and CDR2 FQGNSA. The CDR3 is made up of 14 amino acids. V dropped 3 bases and J dropped 3; count of bases not matched to a gene: 4.

The chain combines TRBV14 with TRBJ1-1, with D unclear. The CDR3 runs 13 residues. Deletions cut 1 base from V and 0 bases from J, with 3 bases between. CDR1 SGHDN and CDR2 FVKESK come from the germline V gene. CDR3 coding DNA: TGTGCCAGCAGCCAAGGTATGAACACTGAAGCTTTCTTT. Residues: CASSQGMNTEAFF. Based on the CDR3 plus reference TRBV14 and TRBJ1-1, the full variable domain is EAGVTQFPSHSVIEKGQTVTLRCDPISGHDNLYWYRRVMGKEIKFLLHFVKESKQDESGMPNNRFLAERTGGTYSTLKVQPAELEDSGVYFCASSQGMNTEAFFGQGTRLTVV.

This clone was seen a handful of times. CDR3 residues: CATSRGTSRGYTF. The CDR3 region has the DNA TGTGCCACCAGCAGAGGGACTTCGAGGGGCTACACCTTC. This rearrangement joins TRBV15 to TRBJ1-2; no clear D. The CDR3 runs to 13 residues. Trimming cost V 1 base and J 8 bases, with 11 bases left between them. Germline assignment: CDR1 LNHNV and CDR2 YYDKDF (reference sequence).

This chain links TRBV5-4 with TRBJ1-6; D remains unclear. V lost 1 base, J lost 7 bases, and 9 bases lay in between. The CDR3 spans 14 residues. The germline CDR1 and CDR2 sequences are SGHNT and YYREEE (reference sequence). The DNA for the CDR3 is TGTGCCAGCAGCTTGCAAGGGAGCAATTCACCCCTCCACTTT. It codes for CASSLQGSNSPLHF.

This chain links TRBV23-1 with TRBJ2-7; TRBD1 aligns across 7 bases. TRBV23-1 is treated as an ORF (open reading frame) with a function not yet certain. This CDR3 has 14 amino acids. Trimming removed 4 bases from V and 0 bases from J; junction bases left unmatched: 3. CDR3 residues: CASSLRDSSYEQYF. CDR3 DNA sequence: TGCGCCAGCAGTCTCCGGGACAGCTCCTACGAGCAGTACTTC.

CDR3 coding DNA: TGTGCCAGCAGCTCCTCACGACAGGGTATCACTGAAGCTTTCTTT. Translation gives CASSSSRQGITEAFF. The genes are TRBV7-2 and TRBJ1-1; the match to TRBD1 covers 7 bases. Germline CDR1 reads SGHTA; CDR2 reads FQGNSA. There are 15 residues in the CDR3. Trimming cost V 4 bases and J 4 bases; bases outside gene matches: 9.

This clone was counted ten times or more. The chain employs TRBV19 and TRBJ1-5, with TRBD1 as a possible D gene (5 bases). The CDR3 runs to 15 residues. Germline-derived CDR1 and CDR2 are LNHDA and SQIVND (reference sequence). V shed 6 bases and J shed 8 bases, with 20 bases lying between them. The CDR3 reads CASRARGGSYEPQHF. In DNA, the CDR3 is TGTGCCAGTAGGGCAAGGGGAGGGTCTTATGAGCCCCAGCATTTT.

The table lists this clone with a count of one. The CDR3 nucleotides read TGTGCCAGCAGTTTATTGGGGGCTAGCGGGGGTTTGACCCAGTACTTC. This codes for CASSLLGASGGLTQYF. V is TRBV27 and J is TRBJ2-5; 10 bases fit TRBD2. J gave up 7 bases and V 1 base, and 9 bases lay outside the gene matches. The germline V gene has CDR1 MNHEY and CDR2 SMNVEV (reference sequence). This CDR3 has 16 residues.